Below are 27 T cell receptor beta chains sequenced from a single sample in a study of beta chain features in type 1 diabetes. These receptors are not linked to any known antigen. Points from the study as a whole: Patients with Type 1 diabetes showed moderately but significantly shorter TCRB CDR3s in all four CD4+ subsets.

Of the isolated RNA, all was reverse transcribed, and so the sequenced material was expressed TCRB transcripts. Assay used: immunoSEQ multiplex PCR; TCRdb lists only in-frame clones, some missing. The sample includes approximately 170,000 clones, approximately 8% seen only once; the top ten take approximately 0.85%. The specimen sequenced was central memory CD4+ T cells from blood. These receptors all stem from a woman aged 40 to 50 with type 1 diabetes.

This clone appeared a few times. The chain couples TRBV6-5 to TRBJ2-7, with a possible D match to TRBD1 (5 bases). Germline CDR1 and CDR2: MNHEY and SVGAGI. The CDR3 extends over 12 amino acids. V lost 6 bases, J lost 5 bases, and 11 bases lay in between. Here the CDR3 reads CASRTQGHEQYF. CDR3 nucleotides: TGTGCCAGCAGGACGCAGGGCCACGAGCAGTACTTC.

This clone was counted many times. This sequence joins TRBV28 and TRBJ2-5; TRBD1 matches 7 bases. Germline V CDR1 and CDR2: MDHEN, SYDVKM. Trimming cost V 5 bases and J 6 bases; bases outside gene matches: 3. There are 12 residues in the CDR3. The chain's CDR3 is CASSRDRKTQYF. The CDR3 DNA reads TGTGCCAGCAGTCGGGACAGAAAGACCCAGTACTTC.

This clone was found a few times. This sequence joins TRBV7-9 and TRBJ2-7, with unresolved D. The V gene lost 5 bases and the J gene lost 4 bases, with 6 bases spanning the gap. CDR1 and CDR2 from the germline V gene are SEHNR and FQNEAQ (reference sequence). This CDR3 region has 11 residues. As DNA, the CDR3 is TGTGCCAGCAGCCAAGCTTACGAGCAGTACTTC. This translates into CASSQAYEQYF. Using reference TRBV7-9 and TRBJ2-7 for the parts outside the CDR3, the full variable domain is DTGVSQNPRHKITKRGQNVTFRCDPISEHNRLYWYRQTLGQGPEFLTYFQNEAQLEKSRLLSDRFSAERPKGSFSTLEIQRTEQGDSAMYLCASSQAYEQYFGPGTRLTVT.

The table lists this clone with a few counts. V usage is TRBV10-3 and J usage is TRBJ2-3; TRBD2 matches at 7 bases. The CDR3 consists of 15 residues. Per germline, CDR1 ENHRY and CDR2 SYGVKD. Germline trimming cut 2 bases from V and 4 bases from J; bases unmatched to any gene: 6. CDR3 protein: CAISEPAGRADTQYF. The CDR3 bases are TGTGCCATCAGTGAGCCAGCGGGAAGGGCAGATACGCAGTATTTT.

In this sample, this clone turned up a few times. The chain joins TRBV5-4 to TRBJ2-1; 10 bases line up with TRBD2. From germline, CDR1 is SGHNT and CDR2 YYREEE (reference sequence). This CDR3 contains 15 residues. V lost 3 bases to trimming and J lost 5 bases; unmatched junction nucleotides: 5. The CDR3 bases are TGTGCCAGCAGCTCGGTAGCGGGGGGAAACAATGAGCAGTTCTTC. Encoded protein: CASSSVAGGNNEQFF.

V is TRBV27 and J is TRBJ1-1; 9 nucleotides match TRBD1. This CDR3 spans 15 amino acids. Germline V CDR1 and CDR2: MNHEY, SMNVEV (reference sequence). Trimming removed 2 bases from V and 5 bases from J; junction bases left unmatched: 6. The CDR3 DNA sequence: TGTGCCAGCAGTTTAAGGGGACAGGGCCGAACTGAAGCTTTCTTT. Amino acid sequence: CASSLRGQGRTEAFF.

This chain links TRBV5-1 with TRBJ2-1, with 8 bases aligning to TRBD2. V shed 0 bases and J 3 bases; nucleotides not matched to a gene: 5. CDR3 length equals 16 residues. Germline V gene sequence: CDR1 SGHRS, CDR2 YFSETQ. The CDR3, as DNA: TGCGCCAGCAGCTTGGTTGCGGGAGGAGGCTACAATGAGCAGTTCTTC. It is translated as CASSLVAGGGYNEQFF.

This clone appeared many times. The CDR3 nucleotides read TGTGCCAGCGGGCCCGGGTCGGGGAGGAGTTACAATGAGCAGTTCTTC. Translation: CASGPGSGRSYNEQFF. The chain uses TRBV27 and TRBJ2-1, with a weak D call TRBD2 (6 bases). Trimming removed 8 bases from V and 4 bases from J, with 21 bases in between. The germline CDR1 and CDR2 sequences are MNHEY and SMNVEV (reference sequence). CDR3 length: 16 residues.

The chain employs TRBV19 and TRBJ1-5, with 9 bases identical to TRBD1. V was pared by 5 bases and J by 3 bases, with 17 bases of the junction left unmatched. The CDR3 runs to 19 residues. Germline V lookup: CDR1 LNHDA, CDR2 SQIVND (reference sequence). The CDR3 sequence: CASSPQKRTGTGNNQPQHF. The CDR3 bases are TGTGCCAGTAGTCCCCAAAAACGCACCGGGACAGGGAACAATCAGCCCCAGCATTTT.

The V call is TRBV6-1, the J call TRBJ2-5; TRBD2 matches 7 bases. The CDR3 is 14 amino acids. The ends lost 7 bases at V and 4 bases at J; junction bases unmatched: 9. Germline V CDR1 and CDR2: MNHNS, SASEGT. CDR3: CASTEPTSRETQYF. The CDR3 nucleotides read TGTGCCAGCACGGAGCCGACTAGCAGAGAGACCCAGTACTTC.

This clone was detected only a few times. The CDR3 loop is CASTEKSGQYF. For the CDR3, the DNA is TGTGCCAGCACCGAGAAGAGTGGTCAGTACTTC. The J gene is TRBJ2-7, the V gene TRBV7-9; D not certain. Trimming took off 7 bases at V and 10 bases at J, with 14 bases between the two ends. Germline assignment: CDR1 SEHNR and CDR2 FQNEAQ (reference sequence). There are 11 residues in the CDR3. The entire variable domain, with the rest obtained from reference TRBV7-9 and TRBJ2-7, is as follows: DTGVSQNPRHKITKRGQNVTFRCDPISEHNRLYWYRQTLGQGPEFLTYFQNEAQLEKSRLLSDRFSAERPKGSFSTLEIQRTEQGDSAMYLCASTEKSGQYFGPGTRLTVT.

This clone was observed a few times. CDR3 region: CASSFPDRGGETQYF. As DNA, the CDR3 is TGCGCCAGCAGCTTCCCTGACAGGGGGGGAGAGACCCAGTACTTC. The V gene is TRBV5-1, the J gene TRBJ2-5; TRBD1 aligns across 9 bases. The trim removed 2 bases at V and 4 bases at J, leaving 6 bases unmatched. This CDR3 comprises 15 residues. Germline CDR1 reads SGHRS; CDR2 reads YFSETQ.

This clone has at least ten counts. The rearrangement uses TRBV29-1 and TRBJ1-1; 9 nucleotides match TRBD1. V lost 5 bases to trimming and J lost 5 bases; unmatched junction nucleotides: 9. Germline CDR1 is SQVTM and CDR2 is ANQGSEA. The CDR3 has 14 amino acids. Written as DNA, the CDR3 is TGCAGCGTTAAAGGACAGGGGAGGGGAACTGAAGCTTTCTTT. This gives the protein CSVKGQGRGTEAFF.

The chain recombines TRBV27 with TRBJ2-6; D gene ambiguous. V lost 5 bases, J lost 0 bases, and 8 bases lay in between. Per germline, CDR1 MNHEY and CDR2 SMNVEV (reference sequence). There are 15 residues in the CDR3. The CDR3 spells CASSHSYSGANVLTF. CDR3 in DNA: TGTGCCAGCAGTCACAGCTACTCTGGGGCCAACGTCCTGACTTTC.

This clone was detected a few times. The rearrangement uses TRBV5-4 and TRBJ1-6; 7 nucleotides line up with TRBD1. The junction had 10 bases not matched to a gene; V was cut back by 3 bases and J by 7 bases. From germline, CDR1 is SGHNT and CDR2 YYREEE (reference sequence). The CDR3 is made up of 16 amino acids. The CDR3 nucleotides read TGTGCCAGCAGCTCGCCCCGGGACAGCTACAATTCACCCCTCCACTTT. It specifies CASSSPRDSYNSPLHF. The full variable domain, completed using reference TRBV5-4 and TRBJ1-6, is ETGVTQSPTHLIKTRGQQVTLRCSSQSGHNTVSWYQQALGQGPQFIFQYYREEENGRGNFPPRFSGLQFPNYSSELNVNALELDDSALYLCASSSPRDSYNSPLHFGNGTRLTVT.

The V call is TRBV2, the J call TRBJ1-2; 7 positions agree with TRBD1. This CDR3 has 14 amino acids. Losses at the gene ends were 7 bases for V and 2 bases for J; bases not matched to a gene: 7. The germline gives CDR1 SNHLY, CDR2 FYNNEI. The CDR3 is CASIRDRANYGYTF. CDR3 nucleotides: TGTGCCAGCATCCGGGACAGAGCAAACTATGGCTACACCTTC.

This clone appeared a few times. The chain is built from TRBV14 and TRBJ1-6; possibly TRBD1 for D (5 bases). This CDR3 contains 14 residues. From germline, CDR1 is SGHDN and CDR2 FVKESK. The germline V and J ends were trimmed by 0 bases and 5 bases, with 5 bases remaining between them. The DNA of the CDR3 is TGTGCCAGCAGCCAAGAGACAGATAATTCACCCCTCCACTTT. It codes for CASSQETDNSPLHF.

The chain employs TRBV7-2 and TRBJ1-1; D is unclear. The V gene lost 4 bases and the J gene lost 0 bases, with 6 bases spanning the gap. Germline assignment: CDR1 SGHTA and CDR2 FQGNSA. This CDR3 is 13 amino acids long. DNA for the CDR3: TGTGCCAGCAGCTCTAGAATGAACACTGAAGCTTTCTTT. Protein sequence: CASSSRMNTEAFF.

This clone turned up a few times. The chain employs TRBV18 and TRBJ1-5; D is undetermined. The CDR3 covers 18 residues. Per germline, CDR1 KGHSH and CDR2 LQKENI. Trimming took 3 bases from V and 2 from J, leaving 20 bases between them. The CDR3, as DNA: TGTGCCAGCTCACCCTATCCGCGGGGATTGGGTGGCAATCAGCCCCAGCATTTT. Its protein product is CASSPYPRGLGGNQPQHF. The full variable domain, in which reference TRBV18 and TRBJ1-5 provide the parts outside the CDR3, is NAGVMQNPRHLVRRRGQEARLRCSPMKGHSHVYWYRQLPEEGLKFMVYLQKENIIDESGMPKERFSAEFPKEGPSILRIQQVVRGDSAAYFCASSPYPRGLGGNQPQHFGDGTRLSIL.

The rearrangement links TRBV6-5 to TRBJ2-7; 9 nucleotides line up with TRBD2. The J segment lost 1 base and the V segment lost 7 bases, leaving 2 bases of the junction unmatched. The CDR3 length is 13 residues. CDR1 and CDR2 from the germline V gene are MNHEY and SVGAGI. The CDR3 region is CASKAGGSYEQYF. The CDR3 DNA reads TGTGCCAGCAAGGCGGGGGGGTCCTACGAGCAGTACTTC.

This clone was picked up a small number of times. This chain links TRBV5-1 with TRBJ2-2, with 14 nucleotides matching TRBD2. The germline CDR1 and CDR2 sequences are SGHRS and YFSETQ. After removal of 4 bases from V and 3 bases from J, the junction contained 2 bases not matched to a gene. This CDR3 has 16 amino acids. Here the CDR3 reads CASSMGLAGDTGELFF. The CDR3 nucleotides are TGCGCCAGCAGCATGGGACTAGCGGGAGACACCGGGGAGCTGTTTTTT.

At least ten counts were recorded for this clone. This sequence joins TRBV2 and TRBJ2-7, with D hard to call. This CDR3 region has 13 residues. V shed 3 bases and J shed 6 bases, with 12 bases lying between them. Germline lookup yields CDR1 SNHLY and CDR2 FYNNEI. CDR3 DNA sequence: TGTGCCAGCAGTGATCAAACTTTCGGCGAGCAGTACTTC. Translation gives CASSDQTFGEQYF. The variable domain in full, completed from reference TRBV2 and TRBJ2-7, reads EPEVTQTPSHQVTQMGQEVILRCVPISNHLYFYWYRQILGQKVEFLVSFYNNEISEKSEIFDDQFSVERPDGSNFTLKIRSTKLEDSAMYFCASSDQTFGEQYFGPGTRLTVT.

This clone has just a few counts. The genes are TRBV4-2 and TRBJ2-5, with 7 bases fitting TRBD2. CDR1 is LGHNA, CDR2 YNFKEQ, per germline. After removal of 3 bases from V and 5 bases from J, the junction contained 9 bases not matched to a gene. The CDR3 length is 15 residues. This CDR3 reads CASSQEGGPGETQYF. CDR3 nucleotide sequence: TGTGCCAGCAGCCAGGAGGGAGGGCCTGGGGAGACCCAGTACTTC.

This clone was found many times. This sequence joins TRBV7-9 and TRBJ1-1; the match to TRBD1 covers 11 bases. V dropped 5 bases and J dropped 8; count of bases not matched to a gene: 10. Germline values: CDR1 SEHNR, CDR2 FQNEAQ (reference sequence). The CDR3 totals 15 residues. CDR3 coding DNA: TGTGCCAGCAGCCTAGTTTCGGGACAGGGGGAGGAAGCTTTCTTT. Encoded protein: CASSLVSGQGEEAFF.

This clone was observed a handful of times. The gene calls are TRBV18 and TRBJ1-4, with TRBD1 identical over 9 bases. CDR1 is KGHSH, CDR2 LQKENI, per germline. V lost 3 bases and J lost 3; bases outside the gene matches: 5. This CDR3 is built from 16 residues. The CDR3 DNA sequence: TGTGCCAGCTCACCGGGGACAGGGAACGCTAATGAAAAACTGTTTTTT. It yields the protein CASSPGTGNANEKLFF.

This clone turned up a few times. The rearrangement uses TRBV5-6 and TRBJ2-1; D is possibly TRBD1 (5 bases). Germline values: CDR1 SGHDT, CDR2 YYEEEE. Trimming removed 0 bases from V and 4 bases from J, with 11 bases in between. The CDR3 has 15 residues. The CDR3 region has the DNA TGTGCCAGCAGCTTGGCGGACAACAGTTACAATGAGCAGTTCTTC. This translates into CASSLADNSYNEQFF.

The V gene is TRBV28, the J gene TRBJ2-5, with unresolved D. The J call could be wrong; TRBJ2-7 is a better fit for the DNA end. The CDR3 spans 13 residues. CDR1 is MDHEN, CDR2 SYDVKM, per germline. CDR3: CASTLSRNYEQYF. In DNA, the CDR3 is TGTGCCAGCACCCTCTCGAGGAACTACGAGCAGTACTTC.